This T cell receptor (beta chain) was recorded in a study of Tregs in tolerant kidney transplant recipients. Study-level results: Few patients were studied, so findings need validation in larger groups.

With 1 base removed from V and 6 bases from J, the gap between germline ends came to 13 bases. The CDR3 is made up of 15 amino acids. Per the germline V gene, CDR1 is LGHNA and CDR2 is YNFKEQ. TCRdb keeps only in-frame clones here, not all; method: immunoSEQ multiplex PCR. The data include about 31,000 clones; the top ten clones carry 1.8%. Recipients received nonmyeloablative bone marrow transplants from related graft donors, with transient mixed chimerism. About this clone: The antigen is unknown. The CDR3 end lies 3 residues beyond the end of the read and is filled in from the germline J gene.

The sequencing used CD4+ T cells from blood (PBMCs), collected 24 months after the transplant. The receptor comes from a human patient who received a combined kidney and bone marrow transplant. The graft donor may have contributed some T cells. This chain connects TRBV4-2 to TRBJ2-1; possible D gene TRBD2, 5 bases. The sequenced CDR3 bases are TGTGCCAGCAGCCAAGCCAGCGGAGAGACCAATGAG. As protein: CASSQASGETNE. In full, the CDR3 is CASSQASGETNEQFF.